What follows are 22 T cell receptor beta chains derived from one specimen sequenced in a study of cytomegalovirus exposure and HLA in healthy donors. PCR primers comprised 60 Vbeta and 13 Jbeta primers. Here immunoSEQ multiplex PCR was the method, and the copy in TCRdb shows in-frame clones only, minus some. The sample carries roughly 140,000 clones, 60% to 80% recorded once. Sequencing was performed on PBMCs. These receptor sequences come from a male donor in good health and CMV-seronegative.

CDR3 sequence (DNA): TGTGCCAGCTCCCGACAGGGATCTGAGCTCTACGAGCAGTACTTC. This gives the protein CASSRQGSELYEQYF. This chain uses TRBV9 with TRBJ2-7; 7 bases match TRBD1. Germline V lookup: CDR1 SGDLS, CDR2 YYNGEE. V gave up 7 bases and J gave up 3 bases; unmatched junction bases: 13. There are 15 residues in the CDR3.

J is TRBJ2-7 and V is TRBV9; TRBD2 aligns across 11 bases. V lost 0 bases to trimming and J lost 0 bases; unmatched junction nucleotides: 8. Germline values: CDR1 SGDLS, CDR2 YYNGEE. This CDR3 comprises 18 residues. Here the CDR3 reads CASSVGLAGIAGSYEQYF. CDR3 coding DNA: TGTGCCAGCAGCGTAGGACTAGCGGGAATAGCTGGCTCCTACGAGCAGTACTTC.

The CDR3 loop reads CAWSTSGAGEQFF. CDR3 DNA sequence: TGTGCCTGGAGTACTAGCGGGGCAGGGGAGCAGTTCTTC. The chain carries TRBV30 and TRBJ2-1; 10 nucleotides align to TRBD2. V gave up 2 bases and J gave up 10 bases; unmatched junction bases: 5. There are 13 residues in the CDR3. Germline V gives CDR1 GTSNPN, CDR2 SVGIG (reference sequence).

V is TRBV19 and J is TRBJ1-3, with 7 bases matching TRBD1. Germline loops: CDR1 LNHDA, CDR2 SQIVND (reference sequence). V was pared by 9 bases and J by 3 bases, with 8 bases of the junction left unmatched. The CDR3 is 14 amino acids. This CDR3 reads CASENRGSGNTIYF. In nucleotides, the CDR3 is TGTGCCAGCGAGAACAGGGGAAGTGGAAACACCATATATTTT.

This chain uses TRBV6-1 with TRBJ1-5; D uncertain. The germline V and J ends were trimmed by 6 bases and 7 bases, with 16 bases remaining between them. CDR3 size: 14 residues. Per the germline V gene, CDR1 is MNHNS and CDR2 is SASEGT. The CDR3 DNA is TGTGCCAGCAGGGAGGGCTCAGATCTCCAGCCCCAGCATTTT. Protein sequence: CASREGSDLQPQHF.

V usage is TRBV19 and J usage is TRBJ1-4; 7 bases agree with TRBD1. The CDR3 runs to 14 residues. Germline trimming cut 2 bases from V and 8 bases from J; bases unmatched to any gene: 5. In germline, CDR1 is LNHDA, CDR2 SQIVND (reference sequence). For the CDR3, the DNA is TGTGCCAGTAGTATAATAGGGGGCGGAGAAAAACTGTTTTTT. Translated: CASSIIGGGEKLFF.

This clone appeared once. The chain uses TRBV27 and TRBJ1-4; possibly TRBD1 for D (5 bases). This CDR3 is built from 15 residues. V dropped 4 bases and J dropped 0 bases, with 9 bases sitting between them. Germline V gene lookup returns CDR1 MNHEY and CDR2 SMNVEV (reference sequence). The CDR3 DNA reads as TGTGCCAGCAGTTCCGGACAAGCAACTAATGAAAAACTGTTTTTT. It yields the protein CASSSGQATNEKLFF.

This clone was seen a few times. Distinct nucleotide sequences in the sample also encode this CDR3. The rearrangement uses TRBV11-2 and TRBJ2-1; TRBD2 matches at 7 bases. With V trimmed by 1 base and J by 4 bases, 4 bases remained unmatched. This CDR3 region has 15 residues. Germline V lookup: CDR1 SGHAT, CDR2 FQNNGV. The CDR3 sequence is CASSLGLAEYNEQFF. In DNA, the CDR3 is TGTGCCAGCAGCTTAGGGCTAGCGGAATACAATGAGCAGTTCTTC.

The chain couples TRBV5-1 to TRBJ1-1; 7 bases are shared with TRBD1. V trimming: 4 bases; J trimming: 4 bases; junction bases outside the gene matches: 7. Per the germline V gene, CDR1 is SGHRS and CDR2 is YFSETQ. The CDR3 runs 14 residues. The CDR3 spells CASSVQGVGTEAFF. CDR3 DNA: TGCGCCAGCAGCGTTCAGGGGGTGGGCACTGAAGCTTTCTTT.

The genes are TRBV19 and TRBJ2-3, with TRBD1 identical over 8 bases. The CDR3 is 15 amino acids. V was clipped by 1 base and J by 5 bases; unmatched bases: 5. CDR1 LNHDA and CDR2 SQIVND come from the germline V gene (reference sequence). CDR3 in amino acids: CASSIGRGREDTQYF. DNA of the CDR3: TGTGCCAGTAGTATAGGCAGGGGGCGCGAAGATACGCAGTATTTT. The variable domain in full, with the rest retrieved from reference TRBV19 and TRBJ2-3, is DGGITQSPKYLFRKEGQNVTLSCEQNLNHDAMYWYRQDPGQGLRLIYYSQIVNDFQKGDIAEGYSVSREKKESFPLTVTSAQKNPTAFYLCASSIGRGREDTQYFGPGTRLTVL.

V and J are TRBV30 and TRBJ2-3, with 7 bases aligning to TRBD2. With V trimmed by 4 bases and J by 2 bases, 6 bases remained unmatched. CDR1 is GTSNPN and CDR2 is SVGIG in the germline V gene (reference sequence). The CDR3 is 14 amino acids. The CDR3, as DNA: TGTGCCTGGACGCGGGGGTTGGACACAGATACGCAGTATTTT. Protein product: CAWTRGLDTDTQYF. Filled out from reference TRBV30 and TRBJ2-3, the complete variable domain reads SQTIHQWPATLVQPVGSPLSLECTVEGTSNPNLYWYRQAAGRGLQLLFYSVGIGQISSEVPQNLSASRPQDRQFILSSKKLLLSDSGFYLCAWTRGLDTDTQYFGPGTRLTVL.

The V and J genes are TRBV4-2 and TRBJ2-3; TRBD2 is a possible D gene (6 bases). The ends were cut back, 4 bases at V and 0 bases at J, with 14 bases in the middle. CDR3 length: 16 amino acids. Per germline, CDR1 LGHNA and CDR2 YNFKEQ. Here the CDR3 DNA reads TGTGCCAGCAGCCGCCTAGGAGGGCAAAGCACAGATACGCAGTATTTT. As protein: CASSRLGGQSTDTQYF.

The chain links TRBV7-3 to TRBJ2-7; 8 bases are shared with TRBD1. The germline CDR1 and CDR2 sequences are SGHTA and FQGTGA. The CDR3 runs 15 residues. Trimming took 4 bases from V and 2 from J; bases not matched to a gene: 7. In DNA form, the CDR3 reads TGTGCCAGCAGCTCAGGGACAGGACTACCCTACGAGCAGTACTTC. This codes for CASSSGTGLPYEQYF.

This chain links TRBV19 with TRBJ1-5, with 7 bases lining up with TRBD1. Germline values: CDR1 LNHDA, CDR2 SQIVND (reference sequence). There are 17 residues in the CDR3. Trimming removed 5 bases from V and 1 base from J; junction bases left unmatched: 11. The CDR3 coding sequence is TGTGCCAGTAGTTCATTTATGGGGACAGAGAGCAATCAGCCCCAGCATTTT. Amino acid sequence: CASSSFMGTESNQPQHF.

The chain carries TRBV7-2 and TRBJ2-3; tentative D call: TRBD2 (7 bases). The V gene's germline CDR1 is SGHTA and CDR2 FQGNSA. Deletions cut 6 bases from V and 6 bases from J, with 13 bases between. This CDR3 is built from 13 residues. The CDR3 DNA sequence: TGTGCCAGCAGGCGGGGGCCTTGGGATACGCAGTATTTT. It is translated as CASRRGPWDTQYF.

The chain joins TRBV4-1 to TRBJ1-4; 8 bases fit TRBD1. The germline CDR1 and CDR2 sequences are MGHRA and YSYEKL. CDR3 length: 16 amino acids. Losses at the gene ends were 2 bases for V and 5 bases for J; bases not matched to a gene: 7. CDR3: CASSQRGQGPNEKLFF. The DNA for the CDR3 is TGCGCCAGCAGCCAACGTGGACAGGGCCCAAATGAAAAACTGTTTTTT.

This clone was seen once. The gene calls are TRBV5-1 and TRBJ2-1; D is perhaps TRBD2 (6 bases). Germline assignment: CDR1 SGHRS and CDR2 YFSETQ. V dropped 3 bases and J dropped 4 bases, with 11 bases sitting between them. CDR3 length: 14 residues. The CDR3 DNA reads TGCGCCAGCAGCTCCTTGGGGGGTTACAATGAGCAGTTCTTC. Protein sequence: CASSSLGGYNEQFF.

CDR3 in amino acids: CASSSGLAGRYQETQYF. In DNA form, the CDR3 reads TGTGCCAGCAGCTCGGGACTAGCGGGGAGGTACCAAGAGACCCAGTACTTC. The chain combines TRBV5-4 with TRBJ2-5; 13 bases match TRBD2. Germline V gene data show CDR1 as SGHNT and CDR2 as YYREEE (reference sequence). The CDR3 is made up of 17 amino acids. V dropped 3 bases and J dropped 0; count of bases not matched to a gene: 5.

The sample holds one count of this clone. This sequence joins TRBV21-1 and TRBJ2-7; TRBD1, the table's D call, lacks a check against the DNA. TRBV21-1 counts as a pseudogene. This CDR3 has 15 amino acids. CDR3 in DNA: TGTGCCGGGACAGGGTTAGCCCCACTCTCCTACGAGCAGTACTTC. This translates into CAGTGLAPLSYEQYF.

CDR3 bases: TGCGCCAGCAGCTTGGCCGTTGGGGGGAGCACCGGGGAGCTGTTTTTT. Protein: CASSLAVGGSTGELFF. The chain is built from TRBV5-1 and TRBJ2-2, with D perhaps matching TRBD2 (6 bases). Germline V gives CDR1 SGHRS, CDR2 YFSETQ. V was clipped by 0 bases and J by 4 bases, with 13 bases between them. The CDR3 contains 16 residues.

In this sample, this clone turned up a few times. The CDR3: CASSATLLAGGLDEQFF. CDR3 sequence (DNA): TGTGCCAGCAGCGCCACTCTTCTAGCGGGGGGGCTCGATGAGCAGTTCTTC. This chain uses TRBV9 with TRBJ2-1, with 12 bases matching TRBD2. This CDR3 has 17 amino acids. Trimming took 3 bases from V and 8 from J; bases not matched to a gene: 12. In germline, CDR1 is SGDLS, CDR2 YYNGEE.

This clone has a single count. The J gene is TRBJ2-2, the V gene TRBV10-3; D is unresolved. CDR1 and CDR2 (germline): ENHRY, SYGVKD. Trimming removed 4 bases from V and 6 bases from J, with 9 bases in between. The CDR3 runs to 13 residues. The CDR3 nucleotides read TGTGCCATCAGTGCCTCTGCGCCCGGGGAGCTGTTTTTT. Its protein is CAISASAPGELFF.